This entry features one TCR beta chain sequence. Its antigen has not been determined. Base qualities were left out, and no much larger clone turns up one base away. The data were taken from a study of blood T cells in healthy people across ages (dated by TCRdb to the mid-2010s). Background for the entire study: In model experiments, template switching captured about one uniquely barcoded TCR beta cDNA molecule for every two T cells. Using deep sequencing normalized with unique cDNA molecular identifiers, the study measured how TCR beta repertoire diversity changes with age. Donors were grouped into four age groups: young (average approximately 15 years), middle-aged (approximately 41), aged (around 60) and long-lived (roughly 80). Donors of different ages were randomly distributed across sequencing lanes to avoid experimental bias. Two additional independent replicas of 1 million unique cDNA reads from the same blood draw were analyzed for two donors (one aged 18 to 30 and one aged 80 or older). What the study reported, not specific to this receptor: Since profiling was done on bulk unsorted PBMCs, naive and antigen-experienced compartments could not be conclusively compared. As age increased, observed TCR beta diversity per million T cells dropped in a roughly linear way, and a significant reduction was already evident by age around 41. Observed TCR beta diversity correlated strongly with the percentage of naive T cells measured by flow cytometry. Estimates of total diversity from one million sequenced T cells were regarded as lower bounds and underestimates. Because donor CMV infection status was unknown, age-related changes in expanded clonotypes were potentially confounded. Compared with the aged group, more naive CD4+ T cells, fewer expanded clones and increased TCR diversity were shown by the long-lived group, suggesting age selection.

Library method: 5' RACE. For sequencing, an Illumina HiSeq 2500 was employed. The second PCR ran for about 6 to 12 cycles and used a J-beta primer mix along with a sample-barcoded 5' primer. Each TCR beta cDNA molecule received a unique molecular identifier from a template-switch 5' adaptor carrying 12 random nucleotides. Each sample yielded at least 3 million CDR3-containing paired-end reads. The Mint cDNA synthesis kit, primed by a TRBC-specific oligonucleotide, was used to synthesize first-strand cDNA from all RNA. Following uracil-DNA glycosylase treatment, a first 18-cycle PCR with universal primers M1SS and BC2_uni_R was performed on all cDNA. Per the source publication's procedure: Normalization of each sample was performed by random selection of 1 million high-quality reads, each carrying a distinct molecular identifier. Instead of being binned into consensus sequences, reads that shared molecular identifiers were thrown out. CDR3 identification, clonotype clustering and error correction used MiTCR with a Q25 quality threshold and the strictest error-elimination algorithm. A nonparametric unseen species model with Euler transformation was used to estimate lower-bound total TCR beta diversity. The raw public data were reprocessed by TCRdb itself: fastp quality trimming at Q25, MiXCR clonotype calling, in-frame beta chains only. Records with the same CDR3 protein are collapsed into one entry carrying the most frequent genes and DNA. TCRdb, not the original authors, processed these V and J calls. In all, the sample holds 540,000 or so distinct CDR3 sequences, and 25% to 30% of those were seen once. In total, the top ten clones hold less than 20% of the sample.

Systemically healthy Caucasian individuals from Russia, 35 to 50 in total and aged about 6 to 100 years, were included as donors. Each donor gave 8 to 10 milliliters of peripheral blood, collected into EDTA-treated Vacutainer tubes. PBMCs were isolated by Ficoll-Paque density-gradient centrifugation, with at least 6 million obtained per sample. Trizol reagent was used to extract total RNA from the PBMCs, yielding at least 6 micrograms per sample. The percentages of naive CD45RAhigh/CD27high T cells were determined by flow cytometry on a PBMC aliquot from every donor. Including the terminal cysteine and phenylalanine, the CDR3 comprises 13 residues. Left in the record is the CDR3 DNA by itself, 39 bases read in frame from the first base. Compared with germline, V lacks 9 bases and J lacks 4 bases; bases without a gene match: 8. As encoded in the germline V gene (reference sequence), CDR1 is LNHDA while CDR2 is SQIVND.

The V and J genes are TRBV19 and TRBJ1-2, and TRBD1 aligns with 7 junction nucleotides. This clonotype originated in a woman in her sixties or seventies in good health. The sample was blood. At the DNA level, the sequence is TGTGCCAGCAGACAGGGAATCGGCTATGGCTACACCTTC. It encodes CASRQGIGYGYTF.